The present T cell receptor (beta chain) was sequenced within a study of blood T cell repertoires in COVID-19. The overall study: The cDNA or gDNA used as material had been derived from T cells, B-cell-depleted T cells, or PBMCs.

This clone was counted between two and nine times. The J segment lost 0 bases and the V segment lost 4 bases, leaving 7 bases of the junction unmatched. Per germline, CDR1 MDHEN and CDR2 SYDVKM. The CDR3 has 17 residues. The repertoire was sequenced with immunoSEQ multiplex PCR; TCRdb's copy has only in-frame clones and lacks some. The sample has about 190,000 clones, over 75% seen once. Sequencing input: peripheral blood. This chain joins TRBV28 and TRBJ1-3, with 9 bases matching TRBD1. The receptor was derived from a woman of 80 years or more with active or convalescent COVID-19. The DNA of the CDR3 is TGTGCCAGCAGTTACCACCTGACAGGGGGCTCTGGAAACACCATATATTTT. Translating it yields CASSYHLTGGSGNTIYF.